This T cell receptor (beta chain) is from a study of CD4+ T cells in melanoma. Notes on the study in general: Neoantigen-specific CD4+ T cells in melanoma reportedly had diverse differentiation states. CD8+ T cell, macrophage and B cell function reportedly correlated with neoantigen-specific CD4+ T cells.

The V end was cut by 1 base, the J end by 11 bases, with 15 bases between. Germline lookup yields CDR1 SNHLY and CDR2 FYNNEI. The CDR3 is 14 amino acids. The repertoire was sequenced with immunoSEQ multiplex PCR; TCRdb's copy has only in-frame clones and lacks some. The sample consists of about 15,000 clones, about 60% of them appearing once. Notes on this clone: The antigen is not known.

The V gene is TRBV2, the J gene TRBJ1-5, with D possibly matching TRBD1 (6 bases). The clonotype was recovered from a human donor with melanoma. Sequencing used cells from a culture (not recorded whether cultured in vitro). The CDR3 DNA is TGTGCCAGCAGTGAAGGACAGGACCCCAGGGCCCAGCATTTT. The encoded protein is CASSEGQDPRAQHF.